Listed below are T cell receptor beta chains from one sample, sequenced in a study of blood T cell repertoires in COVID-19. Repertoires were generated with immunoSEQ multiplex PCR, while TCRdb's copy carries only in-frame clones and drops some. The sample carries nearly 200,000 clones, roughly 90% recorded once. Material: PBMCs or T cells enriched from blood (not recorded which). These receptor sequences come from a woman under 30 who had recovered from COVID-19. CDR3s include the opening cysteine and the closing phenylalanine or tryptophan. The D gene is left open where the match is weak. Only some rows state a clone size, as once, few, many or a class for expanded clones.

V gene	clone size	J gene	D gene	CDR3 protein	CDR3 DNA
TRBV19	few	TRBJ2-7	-	CASSIFQGLSYEQYF	TGTGCCAGTAGTATTTTCCAGGGCCTCTCCTACGAGCAGTACTTC
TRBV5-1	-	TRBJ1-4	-	CASSPRGDSNEKLFF	TGCGCCAGCAGCCCCCGGGGAGACTCTAATGAAAAACTGTTTTTT
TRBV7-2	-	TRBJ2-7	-	CASSLARGSVGEQYF	TGTGCCAGCAGCTTAGCGCGGGGTAGCGTAGGCGAGCAGTACTTC
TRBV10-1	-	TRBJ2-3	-	CAIPHKRRGPTDTQYF	TGCGCCATCCCTCACAAGCGGCGGGGACCCACAGATACGCAGTATTTT
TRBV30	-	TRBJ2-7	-	CAWSVYGGTYEQYF	TGTGCCTGGAGTGTTTACGGGGGTACCTACGAGCAGTACTTC
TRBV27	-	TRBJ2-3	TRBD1	CASRLSDRGVTDTQYF	TGTGCCAGCAGGCTCAGCGACAGGGGTGTTACAGATACGCAGTATTTT
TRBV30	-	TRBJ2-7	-	CAWLSTYEQYF	TGTGCCTGGCTTAGCACATACGAGCAGTACTTC
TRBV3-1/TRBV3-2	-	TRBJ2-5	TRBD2	CASSQASGGAEETQYF	TGTGCCAGCAGCCAGGCTAGCGGGGGGGCCGAGGAGACCCAGTACTTC
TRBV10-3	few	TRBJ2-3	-	CAISRDTDTQYF	TGTGCCATCAGCCGAGACACAGATACGCAGTATTTT
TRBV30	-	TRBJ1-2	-	CAWRDSHYGYTF	TGTGCCTGGAGAGACTCCCACTATGGCTACACCTTC
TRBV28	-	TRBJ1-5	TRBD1	CASRLHRGLTSNQPQHF	TGTGCCAGCAGGTTACACAGGGGGCTTACGAGCAATCAGCCCCAGCATTTT
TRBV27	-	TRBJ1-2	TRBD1	CASSFSGTGVSGYTF	TGTGCCAGCAGTTTCTCCGGGACAGGGGTGAGTGGCTACACCTTC
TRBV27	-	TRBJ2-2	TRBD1	CASSLWTGLGTGELFF	TGTGCCAGCAGTTTATGGACAGGGTTGGGCACCGGGGAGCTGTTTTTT
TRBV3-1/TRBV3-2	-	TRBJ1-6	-	CASSQDPGRNSPLHF	TGTGCCAGCAGCCAAGATCCGGGTAGGAATTCACCCCTCCACTTT
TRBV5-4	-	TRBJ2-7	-	CASSTLLEAGSYEQYF	TGTGCCAGCAGCACCTTATTAGAGGCCGGATCCTACGAGCAGTACTTC
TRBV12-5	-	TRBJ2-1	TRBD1	CASGLLQGAGNEQFF	TGTGCTAGTGGTTTGTTACAGGGGGCAGGCAATGAGCAGTTCTTC
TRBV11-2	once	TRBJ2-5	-	CASSSLVEPLGGSETQYF	TGTGCCAGCAGCTCCTTAGTAGAGCCTCTCGGGGGATCCGAGACCCAGTACTTC
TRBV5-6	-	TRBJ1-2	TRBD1	CASSLSVQQGGANYGYTF	TGTGCCAGCAGCTTGAGCGTGCAACAGGGGGGAGCTAACTATGGCTACACCTTC
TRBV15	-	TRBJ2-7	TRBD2	CATSRAGTTAYEQYF	TGTGCCACCAGCAGAGCCGGGACTACCGCCTACGAGCAGTACTTC
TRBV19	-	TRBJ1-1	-	CASSMGNRVWGTEAFF	TGTGCCAGTAGTATGGGGAACAGGGTTTGGGGTACTGAAGCTTTCTTT
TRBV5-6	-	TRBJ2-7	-	CASSSVYEQYF	TGTGCCAGCAGCTCTGTCTACGAGCAGTACTTC
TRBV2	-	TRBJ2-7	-	CASKEVFGYEQYF	TGTGCCAGCAAAGAGGTTTTTGGCTACGAGCAGTACTTC